This T cell receptor beta chain was identified during a study of T-cell memory formation after mild COVID-19. Study details: TCR clusters were mostly donor specific.

TCRdb independently ran MiXCR on the 5' RACE reads; one entry per CDR3 protein. The sample contains about 110,000 distinct CDR3 sequences, about 15% of which appear only once. This clonotype was recorded many times. Its matching antigen is unknown. This CDR3 is built from 15 residues. Trimming removed 3 bases from V and 0 bases from J, with 10 bases in between. Germline V gene lookup returns CDR1 KGHDR and CDR2 SFDVKD. Notes on the study in general: For second-wave clones that peaked at day 37, SARS-CoV-2 specificity went unverified. CD8+ contracting clones occupied EMRA, while CD4+ ones occupied mainly CM and EM.

The sequence was obtained from an adult woman who had mild COVID-19 (a few samples of this study predate the infection). Cell type and time point are not known. The sample taken for sequencing was PBMCs or a T cell subset sorted from them (not recorded which). The gene calls are TRBV24-1 and TRBJ2-5; weak D call: TRBD2 (6 bases). Here the CDR3 reads CATSDERTNQETQYF. The CDR3 coding sequence is TGTGCCACCAGTGATGAACGGACTAACCAAGAGACCCAGTACTTC.